This T cell receptor beta chain stems from a study of radiotherapy plus CTLA-4 blockade in lung cancer. In the study overall: Objective response rate was around 20%; disease control rate, 31%.

This clone has only a few counts. As yet, its antigen is unknown. Only in-frame clones appear in the TCRdb table, and some are missing; sequencing was by immunoSEQ multiplex PCR. Among some 64,000 clones listed, around 77% were seen once. V dropped 6 bases and J dropped 4; count of bases not matched to a gene: 7. Germline lookup yields CDR1 KGHSH and CDR2 LQKENI. The CDR3 runs to 17 residues. Broader study findings: With interferon-beta, early dynamics of blood T cell clones were reported to best predict response.

Material: peripheral blood, obtained from a patient treated with radiotherapy plus ipilimumab. The sequence came from a human donor with non-small cell lung cancer whose response to radiotherapy plus ipilimumab could not be evaluated. Some clones in this sample may be carry-over from other donors' samples. The V call is TRBV18, the J call TRBJ2-6; TRBD1 agrees at 12 bases. CDR3 in DNA: TGTGCCAGCTCTCGCGGGACAGGGGGCTCAGGGGCCAACGTCCTGACTTTC. Translated: CASSRGTGGSGANVLTF.